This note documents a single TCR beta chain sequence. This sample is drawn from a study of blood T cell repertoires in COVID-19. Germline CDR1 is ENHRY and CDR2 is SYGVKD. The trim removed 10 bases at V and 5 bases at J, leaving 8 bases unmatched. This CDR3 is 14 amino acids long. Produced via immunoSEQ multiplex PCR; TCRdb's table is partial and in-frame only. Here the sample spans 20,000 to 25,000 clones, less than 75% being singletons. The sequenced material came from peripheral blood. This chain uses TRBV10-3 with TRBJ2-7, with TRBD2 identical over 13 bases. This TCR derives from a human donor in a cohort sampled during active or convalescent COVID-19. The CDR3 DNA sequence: TGTGCCACCATGGGACTAGCGGGAAAAAACGAGCAGTACTTC. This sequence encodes CATMGLAGKNEQYF.